This paragraph reports one TCR beta chain. The antigen is unknown. Germline-derived CDR1 and CDR2 are MDHEN and SYDVKM. The CDR3 sequence is 14 residues long. V was shortened by 3 bases and J by 3 bases, with 11 bases between the two germline ends. Produced via immunoSEQ multiplex PCR; TCRdb's table is partial and in-frame only. This sample has about 360,000 clones, with 86% found just once. These data are taken from a study of cytomegalovirus exposure and HLA in healthy donors. Findings and caveats of the study: For cytomegalovirus status, the classifier reportedly gave diagnoses with high specificity and sensitivity.

The V gene is TRBV28, the J gene TRBJ2-5; tentatively, D is TRBD2 (6 bases). The sequenced sample was PBMCs. The sequence was obtained from a woman younger than 30 in good health and CMV-seronegative. The CDR3 DNA is TGTGCCAGCAGTTTGGAGGGGCTCAAAGAGACCCAGTACTTC. The encoded protein is CASSLEGLKETQYF.